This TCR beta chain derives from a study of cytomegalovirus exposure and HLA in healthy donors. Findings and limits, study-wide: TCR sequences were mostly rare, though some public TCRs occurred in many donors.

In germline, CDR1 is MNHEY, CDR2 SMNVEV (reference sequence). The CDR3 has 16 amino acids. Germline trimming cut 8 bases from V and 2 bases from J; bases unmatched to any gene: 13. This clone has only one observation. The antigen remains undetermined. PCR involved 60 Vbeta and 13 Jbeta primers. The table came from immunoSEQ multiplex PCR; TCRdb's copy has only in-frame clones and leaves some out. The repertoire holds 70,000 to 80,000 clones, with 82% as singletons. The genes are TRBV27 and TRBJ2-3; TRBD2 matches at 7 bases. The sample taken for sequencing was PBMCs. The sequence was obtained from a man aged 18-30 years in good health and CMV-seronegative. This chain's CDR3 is CASSTEWGGPTDTQYF. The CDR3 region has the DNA TGTGCCAGCTCGACCGAGTGGGGGGGACCCACAGATACGCAGTATTTT.